This T cell receptor (beta chain) was obtained from a study of cytomegalovirus exposure and HLA in healthy donors. Study context: The study's early data release held about 85 million unique TCRs from HLA-typed donors. Study-wide findings and caveats: DRB1 had the most TCR associations and HLA-C the fewest, a later analysis found, with rates varying by HLA locus. Owing to their indistinguishability, certain V segments, notably TRBV6-2 and TRBV6-3, were excluded. Confirmation in vitro established that a few CMV-associated chains were specific for CMV antigens.

With regard to this clone: What it binds is not known.

Germline loops: CDR1 SGHTS, CDR2 YDEGEE. Trimming took 4 bases from V and 7 from J, leaving 15 bases between them. There are 14 residues in the CDR3. PCR was performed using 60 Vbeta and 13 Jbeta primers. TCRdb keeps only in-frame clones here, not all; method: immunoSEQ multiplex PCR. The repertoire has 150,000 to 200,000 clones, about 75% of them found once; the top ten carry about 2.7%. This clonotype was sampled from a woman in her forties or fifties in good health and CMV-seropositive. The sample taken for sequencing was PBMCs. The chain couples TRBV5-8 to TRBJ1-5; a weak D match, TRBD1 (6 bases). As DNA, the CDR3 is TGTGCCAGCAGCGTCCCTCAGGGGAAACAGCCCCAGCATTTT. Its translation: CASSVPQGKQPQHF.